This T cell receptor beta chain was documented in a study of T cells in Graves' hyperthyroidism and ophthalmopathy. Study overall: Peripheral blood was acquired at first diagnosis, ahead of any therapy whatsoever. Study results and limitations: It was a median around 6 months before onset that the model predicted ophthalmopathy. Most thyroid clonotypes expanded above 0.001 appeared in blood too. In simple terms, a model built on 13 V-J features told ophthalmopathy apart from stable hyperthyroidism.

Researchers amplified the TCR beta CDR3 regions from RNA transcripts. Primed by the HTBI set, a first-round RT-PCR was run on the TCR CDR3. TCRdb fed the multiplex PCR reads into MiXCR, producing one record per CDR3 protein. The repertoire holds about 330,000 distinct CDR3 sequences, with roughly an eighth as singletons. The V gene lost 0 bases and the J gene lost 9 bases, with 9 bases spanning the gap. Germline V gene sequence: CDR1 SGHVS, CDR2 FNYEAQ. The CDR3 runs to 13 residues. This clonotype has at least ten counts. Its specificity is not known. The material sequenced was blood. The chain carries TRBV7-6 and TRBJ2-1; no clear D. This clonotype was sampled from a woman aged 35 to 49 with Graves' ophthalmopathy. The CDR3 loop reads CASSLAVLGEQFF. The CDR3, as DNA: TGTGCCAGCAGCTTAGCGGTTCTCGGTGAGCAGTTCTTC.